Below are 19 T cell receptor beta chains sequenced from a single sample in a study of CD8+ T cells in alopecia areata. Treatment described: oral pan-JAK inhibitor, 5-10 mg twice daily. The sequencing template was cDNA reverse transcribed from extracted RNA. The repertoire was sequenced with immunoSEQ multiplex PCR; TCRdb's copy has only in-frame clones and lacks some. The sample records around 290,000 clones, over 45% being singletons. The sequencing used CD4+ T cells sorted from blood, collected at week 24, from a patient treated with tofacitinib. Source of these receptors: a human donor with alopecia areata.

This chain joins TRBV7-9 and TRBJ2-7; TRBD1 is a possible D gene (6 bases). The CDR3 covers 13 residues. Per the germline V gene, CDR1 is SEHNR and CDR2 is FQNEAQ (reference sequence). Trimming took 6 bases from V and 3 from J, leaving 12 bases between them. For the CDR3, the DNA is TGTGCCAGCAGGAGGGCAGGGGTCTACGAGCAGTACTTC. As protein: CASRRAGVYEQYF.

A remark on this clone: The same CDR3 can be traced to other DNA sequences in this sample. The chain couples TRBV5-1 to TRBJ2-5; D uncertain. Germline V gene data show CDR1 as SGHRS and CDR2 as YFSETQ. This CDR3 comprises 13 residues. V dropped 0 bases and J dropped 5 bases, with 8 bases sitting between them. The CDR3 DNA sequence: TGCGCCAGCAGCTTGGGGCATGGGGAGACCCAGTACTTC. This gives the protein CASSLGHGETQYF. Based on the CDR3 plus reference TRBV5-1 and TRBJ2-5, the full variable domain is KAGVTQTPRYLIKTRGQQVTLSCSPISGHRSVSWYQQTPGQGLQFLFEYFSETQRNKGNFPGRFSGRQFSNSRSEMNVSTLELGDSALYLCASSLGHGETQYFGPGTRLLVL.

The count of this clone is one. This chain uses TRBV7-9 with TRBJ2-3, with TRBD1 identical over 9 bases. CDR3 length: 16 residues. The J segment lost 0 bases and the V segment lost 5 bases, leaving 6 bases of the junction unmatched. Germline V gene sequence: CDR1 SEHNR, CDR2 FQNEAQ (reference sequence). The CDR3 DNA sequence: TGTGCCAGCAGCCTCCTACAGGGGGCGAGCACAGATACGCAGTATTTT. This sequence encodes CASSLLQGASTDTQYF. Based on the CDR3 plus reference TRBV7-9 and TRBJ2-3, the full variable domain is DTGVSQNPRHKITKRGQNVTFRCDPISEHNRLYWYRQTLGQGPEFLTYFQNEAQLEKSRLLSDRFSAERPKGSFSTLEIQRTEQGDSAMYLCASSLLQGASTDTQYFGPGTRLTVL.

J is TRBJ1-5 and V is TRBV25-1; maybe TRBD1 (6 bases). CDR1 is MGHDK, CDR2 SYGVNS, per germline. The germline V and J ends were trimmed by 3 bases and 4 bases, with 10 bases remaining between them. The CDR3 has 14 amino acids. The CDR3 DNA reads as TGTGCCAGCAGTGACACAGGGAGGAATCAGCCCCAGCATTTT. Translation gives CASSDTGRNQPQHF.

The genes are TRBV2 and TRBJ1-5; D unresolved. The CDR3 totals 13 residues. CDR1 and CDR2 from the germline V gene are SNHLY and FYNNEI. Trimming pared 4 bases from V and 5 bases from J, leaving 9 bases between. CDR3: CASSALGDQPQHF. The CDR3 nucleotides are TGTGCCAGCAGTGCCTTAGGTGATCAGCCCCAGCATTTT. The full variable domain, rest sourced from reference TRBV2 and TRBJ1-5, is EPEVTQTPSHQVTQMGQEVILRCVPISNHLYFYWYRQILGQKVEFLVSFYNNEISEKSEIFDDQFSVERPDGSNFTLKIRSTKLEDSAMYFCASSALGDQPQHFGDGTRLSIL.

The chain uses TRBV7-2 and TRBJ2-3; TRBD2 agrees at 14 bases. This CDR3 has 17 residues. Germline V gene sequence: CDR1 SGHTA, CDR2 FQGNSA. After removal of 6 bases from V and 2 bases from J, the junction contained 7 bases not matched to a gene. CDR3 sequence: CASRWTSGGPPTDTQYF. The DNA of the CDR3 is TGTGCCAGCAGGTGGACTAGCGGGGGGCCACCCACAGATACGCAGTATTTT.

This clone was picked up a small number of times. This chain joins TRBV14 and TRBJ1-6; the D is unclear. Germline lookup yields CDR1 SGHDN and CDR2 FVKESK. The CDR3 runs to 13 residues. The germline V and J ends were trimmed by 0 bases and 8 bases, with 5 bases remaining between them. In DNA, the CDR3 is TGTGCCAGCAGCCAAGATACCGATTCACCCCTCCACTTT. It yields the protein CASSQDTDSPLHF. The full variable domain, rest sourced from reference TRBV14 and TRBJ1-6, is EAGVTQFPSHSVIEKGQTVTLRCDPISGHDNLYWYRRVMGKEIKFLLHFVKESKQDESGMPNNRFLAERTGGTYSTLKVQPAELEDSGVYFCASSQDTDSPLHFGNGTRLTVT.

The chain couples TRBV4-1 to TRBJ2-3; D might be TRBD2 (5 bases). V lost 0 bases to trimming and J lost 0 bases, with 7 bases between them. The CDR3 is 15 amino acids. In germline, CDR1 is MGHRA, CDR2 YSYEKL. CDR3 in DNA: TGCGCCAGCAGCCAAGACGGGGTTAGCACAGATACGCAGTATTTT. Its protein is CASSQDGVSTDTQYF.

This chain links TRBV29-1 with TRBJ2-1, with 10 nucleotides matching TRBD2. The CDR3 is 17 amino acids. CDR1 and CDR2 (germline): SQVTM, ANQGSEA. The V segment lost 4 bases and the J segment 1 base; nucleotides outside the gene matches: 10. Here the CDR3 DNA reads TGCAGCGTTGGAGGGCCCAGCGGGGGGGCTTCCTACAATGAGCAGTTCTTC. Amino acid sequence: CSVGGPSGGASYNEQFF.

V gene TRBV28 combines with J gene TRBJ2-7; D remains unclear. This CDR3 comprises 13 residues. CDR1 is MDHEN and CDR2 is SYDVKM in the germline V gene. V was pared by 3 bases and J by 2 bases, with 8 bases between. The CDR3 nucleotides read TGTGCCAGCAGTTTCAAAGTCCCCTACGAGCAGTACTTC. Amino acid sequence: CASSFKVPYEQYF.

V is TRBV4-3 and J is TRBJ2-5, with 9 bases identical to TRBD2. V lost 1 base and J lost 9; bases outside the gene matches: 9. The CDR3 spans 15 residues. The germline V gene encodes CDR1 LGHNA and CDR2 YSLEER. CDR3 in amino acids: CASSQASGAVGAQYF. The CDR3 nucleotides read TGCGCCAGCAGCCAAGCTAGCGGGGCCGTGGGGGCCCAGTACTTC.

The CDR3 DNA reads TGCGCCAGCAGCGGGGGGTCGACTATCGCTGACTATGGCTACACCTTC. The encoded protein is CASSGGSTIADYGYTF. The chain links TRBV5-1 to TRBJ1-2; possible D gene TRBD1, 5 bases. Trimming left V 4 bases short and J 3 bases short, with 19 bases between. CDR3 length: 16 residues. The V gene's germline CDR1 is SGHRS and CDR2 YFSETQ. Drawing the rest from reference TRBV5-1 and TRBJ1-2, the complete variable domain is KAGVTQTPRYLIKTRGQQVTLSCSPISGHRSVSWYQQTPGQGLQFLFEYFSETQRNKGNFPGRFSGRQFSNSRSEMNVSTLELGDSALYLCASSGGSTIADYGYTFGSGTRLTVV.

V usage is TRBV6-5 and J usage is TRBJ1-1; D unclear. Trimming took off 0 bases at V and 1 base at J, with 6 bases between the two ends. The germline CDR1 and CDR2 sequences are MNHEY and SVGAGI. CDR3 size: 14 residues. CDR3 protein: CASSYSTANTEAFF. The CDR3 DNA sequence: TGTGCCAGCAGTTACTCAACAGCGAACACTGAAGCTTTCTTT.

V is TRBV29-1 and J is TRBJ2-5; D unresolved. This CDR3 comprises 13 residues. V lost 0 bases and J 4 bases, leaving 9 bases between the germline ends. CDR1 is SQVTM and CDR2 is ANQGSEA in the germline V gene. This CDR3 is CSVEDPGIETQYF. The CDR3 DNA reads TGCAGCGTTGAAGACCCCGGTATAGAGACCCAGTACTTC.

CDR3 in amino acids: CASSFGDRIDSGANVLTF. Written as DNA, the CDR3 is TGCGCCAGCAGCTTCGGGGACAGGATCGACTCTGGGGCCAACGTCCTGACTTTC. J is TRBJ2-6 and V is TRBV5-1; 8 bases map to TRBD1. V gave up 2 bases and J gave up 0 bases; unmatched junction bases: 7. The CDR3 is 18 residues long. CDR1 is SGHRS and CDR2 is YFSETQ in the germline V gene. Looking up the rest from reference TRBV5-1 and TRBJ2-6 gives the full variable domain: KAGVTQTPRYLIKTRGQQVTLSCSPISGHRSVSWYQQTPGQGLQFLFEYFSETQRNKGNFPGRFSGRQFSNSRSEMNVSTLELGDSALYLCASSFGDRIDSGANVLTFGAGSRLTVL.

In this sample, this clone turned up a few times. The chain joins TRBV19 to TRBJ1-1; D is unresolved. CDR3 size: 15 residues. CDR1 is LNHDA and CDR2 is SQIVND in the germline V gene (reference sequence). Deletions cut 7 bases from V and 5 bases from J, with 20 bases between. Here the CDR3 reads CASTAPGGRRTEAFF. The DNA of the CDR3 is TGTGCCAGTACCGCCCCGGGAGGCAGGCGGACTGAAGCTTTCTTT.

The CDR3 region is CASSQDDRIIGRHEQYF. CDR3 DNA: TGTGCCAGCAGCCAAGATGACAGGATTATAGGGCGCCACGAGCAGTACTTC. The genes are TRBV4-2 and TRBJ2-7; weak D call: TRBD1 (6 bases). Germline V gene lookup returns CDR1 LGHNA and CDR2 YNFKEQ. Deletions cut 0 bases from V and 5 bases from J, with 20 bases between. The CDR3 consists of 17 residues.

Only a few counts were recorded for this clone. J is TRBJ2-1 and V is TRBV11-2; 8 bases are shared with TRBD2. The CDR3 consists of 14 residues. Germline trimming cut 4 bases from V and 6 bases from J; bases unmatched to any gene: 5. Germline V gene lookup returns CDR1 SGHAT and CDR2 FQNNGV. The CDR3 here is CASSSPGGINEQFF. The CDR3, as DNA: TGTGCCAGCAGCTCCCCGGGAGGGATCAATGAGCAGTTCTTC.

V and J are TRBV6-1 and TRBJ1-1; TRBD1 is a possible D gene (5 bases). CDR3 size: 14 residues. The germline CDR1 and CDR2 sequences are MNHNS and SASEGT. Trimming removed 4 bases at V and 4 bases at J, with 13 bases between. The DNA for the CDR3 is TGTGCCAGCAGTGCCTTAACGGGGGGCACTGAAGCTTTCTTT. This codes for CASSALTGGTEAFF.